This TCR beta chain comes out of a study of blood T cell dynamics during melanoma immunotherapy. Study overall: Patients with metastatic melanoma got pembrolizumab or nivolumab-ipilimumab as first-line care.

This CDR3 is built from 16 residues. In germline, CDR1 is SGHKS, CDR2 YYEKEE (reference sequence). The V gene end was trimmed by 0 bases and the J gene end by 5 bases; junction bases not matched to a gene: 8. As for this clone: Its specificity is unknown.

Study conclusions and caveats: The study could not tell melanoma-specific clones from general immune activation.

Time point: week 3, after first cycle of checkpoint inhibitor. Patients had no prior systemic cancer treatment, immunosuppressants or other active cancers. TCRdb's table, derived via immunoSEQ multiplex PCR, lists solely in-frame clones and lacks some. The table lists some 10,000 clones, 75% to 90% of them singletons. This specimen consisted of blood, obtained from a patient treated with checkpoint blockade. J is TRBJ2-7 and V is TRBV5-5; 10 bases match TRBD1. This receptor was obtained from a human donor with melanoma. The CDR3 nucleotides read TGTGCCAGCAGCTTGGCGGGGACAGGGGCGGTTGACGAGCAGTACTTC. Encoded protein: CASSLAGTGAVDEQYF.